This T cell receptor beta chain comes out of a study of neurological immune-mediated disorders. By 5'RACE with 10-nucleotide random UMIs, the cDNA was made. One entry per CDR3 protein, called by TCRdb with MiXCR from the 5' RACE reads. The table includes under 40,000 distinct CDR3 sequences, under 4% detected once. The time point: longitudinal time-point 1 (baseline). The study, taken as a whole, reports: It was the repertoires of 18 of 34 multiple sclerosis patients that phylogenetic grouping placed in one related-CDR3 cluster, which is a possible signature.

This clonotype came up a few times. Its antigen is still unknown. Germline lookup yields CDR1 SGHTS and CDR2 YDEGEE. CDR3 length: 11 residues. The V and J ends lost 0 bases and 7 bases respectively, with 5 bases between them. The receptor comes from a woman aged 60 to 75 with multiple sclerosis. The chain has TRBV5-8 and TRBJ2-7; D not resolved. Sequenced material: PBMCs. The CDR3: CASSLDKEQYF. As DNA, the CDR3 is TGTGCCAGCAGCTTGGACAAAGAGCAGTACTTC. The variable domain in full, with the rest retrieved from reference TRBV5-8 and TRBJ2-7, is EAGVTQSPTHLIKTRGQQATLRCSPISGHTSVYWYQQALGLGLQFLLWYDEGEERNRGNFPPRFSGRQFPNYSSELNVNALELEDSALYLCASSLDKEQYFGPGTRLTVT.